The clone carrying this TCR beta chain came up a few times. Antigen: not known. These data belong to a study of early T cells in non-severe SARS-CoV-2 infection. As for the study in general: Chains were unpaired, as sequencing was done on bulk RNA from unsorted whole blood. The study, taken as a whole, reports: Lookups in VDJdb leaned toward anti-spike CD8 responses and missed private and CD4 specificities.

This CDR3 is built from 13 residues. Trimming stripped 11 bases from V and 6 bases from J, with 17 bases between. Germline lookup yields CDR1 MNHNS and CDR2 SASEGT. Unique molecular identifier tags were affixed to discrete cDNA molecules. TCRdb reanalysed the 5' RACE reads using MiXCR and keeps one entry per CDR3 protein. The sample consists of 60,000 or so distinct CDR3 sequences, roughly 13% of them appearing once. Material: whole blood. This sequence joins TRBV6-1 and TRBJ1-5, with D perhaps matching TRBD1 (5 bases). This clonotype was sampled from an adult who was a healthcare worker with PCR-confirmed SARS-CoV-2 infection or an uninfected control (not recorded which). The CDR3 here is CASDPQVVQPQHF. The CDR3 nucleotides read TGTGCCTCCGACCCACAGGTCGTTCAGCCCCAGCATTTT.